The 5 T cell receptor beta chains listed next were all sequenced from one sample in a study of CD8 T cells in ankylosing spondylitis. Findings of the study overall: Seemingly characteristic of ankylosing spondylitis blood was a TCR beta motif consisting of several highly homologous variants.

Each CDR3 protein gets one entry after TCRdb re-called the 5' RACE reads with MiXCR. The profile shows around 770,000 distinct CDR3 sequences, 12% of them singletons. These TCRs are of unknown antigen specificity. The specimen sequenced was blood, either unsorted or a sorted T cell fraction (not recorded which). These receptor sequences come from a male donor with ankylosing spondylitis.

The rearrangement joins TRBV7-8 to TRBJ2-2; D possibly corresponds to TRBD2 (5 bases). CDR1 is SGHVS, CDR2 FQNEAQ, per germline. Trimming shortened V by 2 bases and J by 4 bases, and 14 bases separated the two germline ends. The CDR3 covers 16 residues. The CDR3 sequence: CASSLRAGFITGELFF. In DNA form, the CDR3 reads TGTGCCAGCAGCTTACGGGCGGGTTTCATCACCGGGGAGCTGTTTTTT. The variable domain in full, completed from reference TRBV7-8 and TRBJ2-2, reads GAGVSQSPRYKVAKRGQDVALRCDPISGHVSLFWYQQALGQGPEFLTYFQNEAQLDKSGLPSDRFFAERPEGSVSTLKIQRTQQEDSAVYLCASSLRAGFITGELFFGEGSRLTVL.

The chain joins TRBV7-9 to TRBJ2-7; unclear D gene. The germline V gene has CDR1 SEHNR and CDR2 FQNEAQ (reference sequence). This CDR3 region has 13 residues. Trimming cost V 3 bases and J 6 bases, with 12 bases left between them. In DNA form, the CDR3 reads TGTGCCAGCAGCTTCGACTGGTCCATCGAGCAGTACTTC. It is translated as CASSFDWSIEQYF. Together with reference TRBV7-9 and TRBJ2-7, the CDR3 gives the full variable domain: DTGVSQNPRHKITKRGQNVTFRCDPISEHNRLYWYRQTLGQGPEFLTYFQNEAQLEKSRLLSDRFSAERPKGSFSTLEIQRTEQGDSAMYLCASSFDWSIEQYFGPGTRLTVT.

The sample holds a few counts of this clonotype. The chain recombines TRBV20-1 with TRBJ1-2; D possibly corresponds to TRBD1 (5 bases). V was shortened by 1 base and J by 5 bases, with 11 bases between the two germline ends. Germline CDR1 DFQATT, CDR2 SNEGSKA (reference sequence). This CDR3 region has 13 residues. The CDR3 sequence is CSARVQGLYGYTF. In nucleotides, the CDR3 is TGCAGTGCTAGAGTCCAGGGACTATATGGCTACACCTTC.

This clonotype has more than one count but fewer than ten. The genes are TRBV20-1 and TRBJ1-1; no clear D. Germline assignment: CDR1 DFQATT and CDR2 SNEGSKA (reference sequence). V lost 2 bases and J 4 bases, leaving 11 bases between the germline ends. The CDR3 extends over 13 amino acids. The CDR3 region has the DNA TGCAGTGCTAGAAGATGGGTATCCACTGAAGCTTTCTTT. Residues: CSARRWVSTEAFF.

This chain links TRBV6-1 with TRBJ2-3, with 9 nucleotides matching TRBD2. Germline V lookup: CDR1 MNHNS, CDR2 SASEGT. J gave up 3 bases and V 2 bases, and 6 bases lay outside the gene matches. The length of the CDR3 is 16 residues. The CDR3 DNA reads as TGTGCCAGCAGTGAATTGGCGGGGGGGCCGACAGATACGCAGTATTTT. It yields the protein CASSELAGGPTDTQYF.